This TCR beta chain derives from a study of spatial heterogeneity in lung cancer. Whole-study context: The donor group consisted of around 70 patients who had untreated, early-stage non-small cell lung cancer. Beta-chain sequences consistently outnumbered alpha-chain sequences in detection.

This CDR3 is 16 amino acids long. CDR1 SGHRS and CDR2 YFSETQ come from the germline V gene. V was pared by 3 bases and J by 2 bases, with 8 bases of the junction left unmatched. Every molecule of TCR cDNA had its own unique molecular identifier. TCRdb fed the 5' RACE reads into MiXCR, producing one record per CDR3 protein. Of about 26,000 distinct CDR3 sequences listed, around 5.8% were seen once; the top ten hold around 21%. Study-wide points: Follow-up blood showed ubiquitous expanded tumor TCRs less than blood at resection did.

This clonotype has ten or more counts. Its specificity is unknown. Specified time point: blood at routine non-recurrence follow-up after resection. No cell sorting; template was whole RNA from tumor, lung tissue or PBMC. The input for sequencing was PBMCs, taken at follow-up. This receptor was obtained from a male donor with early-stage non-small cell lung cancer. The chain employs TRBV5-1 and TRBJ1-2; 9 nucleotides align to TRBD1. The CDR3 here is CASSSGTGRRNYGYTF. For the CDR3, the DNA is TGCGCCAGCAGCTCGGGGACAGGGAGACGGAACTATGGCTACACCTTC.